This paragraph covers one T cell receptor beta chain sequence. The length of the CDR3 is 16 residues. The ends were cut back, 4 bases at V and 10 bases at J, with 23 bases in the middle. Per germline, CDR1 MNHEY and CDR2 SVGEGT. This specimen belongs to a study of blood T cell repertoires in COVID-19. Looking at the study overall: Spain, Italy and the United States supplied samples that represented acute and convalescent COVID-19. In each case, the material was cDNA or gDNA derived from T cells, B-cell-depleted T cells, or PBMCs.

Original methodology: Reference gene primer amplification gave nucleated cell count estimates. Clones were read by immunoSEQ multiplex PCR, and TCRdb kept only the in-frame ones, dropping some. V and J calls and clone size are given by that table; D and trimming were obtained from the DNA. The sample yields 90,000 to 100,000 clones, about 80% seen once. The sequencing input was peripheral blood. V usage is TRBV6-2 or TRBV6-3 and J usage is TRBJ1-5; maybe TRBD1 (6 bases). The sequence was collected from a man aged 70 or older with acute or convalescent COVID-19. The CDR3 reads CASSWFPADRLQPQHF. The CDR3, as DNA: TGTGCCAGCAGTTGGTTCCCTGCAGACAGGCTACAACCCCAGCATTTT.